This T cell receptor beta chain was captured in a study of blood T cell repertoires in COVID-19. Across the whole study: The United States, Italy and Spain provided the acute and convalescent COVID-19 samples.

The junction had 10 bases not matched to a gene; V was cut back by 1 base and J by 15 bases. Germline V gives CDR1 LGHDT, CDR2 YNNKEL (reference sequence). The CDR3 extends over 15 amino acids. Patients from Seattle were sampled longitudinally, starting during active infection. Per the authors' pipeline: Estimation of nucleated cell counts was performed using reference gene primer amplification. The protocol was immunoSEQ multiplex PCR, while the TCRdb copy is restricted to in-frame clones and leaves out a portion. V and J calls and clone size are those listed in that table; D and trimming were worked out from the DNA. The table includes under 200,000 clones, around four fifths detected once.

This receptor was obtained from an elderly woman with COVID-19, enrolled during active disease. The chain joins TRBV3-1 (or the pseudogene TRBV3-2) to TRBJ2-1; 12 positions agree with TRBD2. The sample comprised peripheral blood. The CDR3 bases are TGTGCCAGCAGCCAAGTGCTCCTAGCGGGAGGGCAGCGGTTCTTC. Its translation is CASSQVLLAGGQRFF.